A selection of T cell receptor beta chains follows, all from one sample in a study of CD8+ T cells in alopecia areata. Repertoires were generated with immunoSEQ multiplex PCR, while TCRdb's copy carries only in-frame clones and drops some. The sample carries 98,000 or so clones, around 59% recorded once. Sequenced material: CD8+ T cells sorted from blood. The origin of the receptors is a human donor in good health. The CDR3 runs from the conserved cysteine through the conserved F or W. The D gene is left open where the match is weak. A clone size is listed for some rows: how often the clone was seen (once, few, many), or a class if it is expanded.

J gene	CDR3 length	D gene	V gene	clone size	CDR3 protein	CDR3 DNA
TRBJ2-7	16	TRBD2	TRBV2	-	CASSEREGYVWGEQYF	TGTGCCAGCAGTGAAAGGGAGGGTTACGTCTGGGGCGAGCAGTACTTC
TRBJ2-4	15	-	TRBV4-1	few	CASSQETRAKNIQYF	TGCGCCAGCAGCCAAGAAACGAGAGCCAAAAACATTCAGTACTTC
TRBJ1-1	15	-	TRBV19	-	CASSILQGYNTEAFF	TGTGCCAGTAGTATACTACAGGGATATAACACTGAAGCTTTCTTT
TRBJ2-2	16	TRBD2	TRBV4-2	once	CASSQDWTSDTGELFF	TGTGCCAGCAGCCAAGATTGGACTAGCGACACCGGGGAGCTGTTTTTT
TRBJ2-7	14	TRBD2	TRBV30	-	CAWSGLAGGREQYF	TGTGCCTGGAGTGGTCTAGCGGGGGGCCGAGAGCAGTACTTC
TRBJ2-3	17	-	TRBV7-8	-	CASSLVQAGTSTDTQYF	TGTGCCAGCAGCTTAGTTCAGGCCGGGACTTCCACAGATACGCAGTATTTT
TRBJ2-1	16	TRBD2	TRBV5-6	-	CASSHRSGGGYNEQFF	TGTGCCAGCAGCCACCGCTCTGGCGGGGGCTACAATGAGCAGTTCTTC
TRBJ1-5	12	-	TRBV29-1	few	CSVSDGVQPQHF	TGCAGCGTATCTGACGGAGTACAGCCCCAGCATTTT
TRBJ2-4	20	TRBD2	TRBV4-2	-	CASSQVASGVPTLAKNIQYF	TGTGCCAGCAGCCAAGTGGCTAGCGGGGTCCCAACCCTAGCCAAAAACATTCAGTACTTC
TRBJ2-1	11	TRBD2	TRBV30	-	CAWGLVSEQFF	TGTGCCTGGGGACTAGTCAGTGAGCAGTTCTTC
TRBJ1-2	14	-	TRBV29-1	-	CSALPGSRMSGYTF	TGCAGCGCCCTCCCCGGGTCCAGGATGTCTGGCTACACCTTC
TRBJ2-7	16	TRBD1	TRBV6-6	-	CASSPKDRPPRLEQYF	TGTGCCAGCAGTCCCAAGGACAGGCCCCCTCGCCTGGAGCAGTACTTC
TRBJ2-7	15	TRBD1	TRBV15	large	CATSREQGSGYEQYF	TGTGCCACCAGCAGAGAACAGGGGTCGGGCTACGAGCAGTACTTC
TRBJ2-1	12	-	TRBV5-1	-	CASSHGVNEQFF	TGCGCCAGCAGCCATGGGGTGAATGAGCAGTTCTTC
TRBJ2-7	14	-	TRBV4-3	-	CASSLGQGNYEQYF	TGCGCCAGCAGCCTCGGGCAGGGGAACTACGAGCAGTACTTC
TRBJ1-2	14	-	TRBV6-6	-	CASSYADTYYGYTF	TGTGCCAGCAGTTACGCGGACACGTACTATGGCTACACCTTC
TRBJ2-3	14	-	TRBV10-3	-	CAISVGGGPDTQYF	TGTGCCATCAGTGTTGGGGGGGGCCCAGATACGCAGTATTTT
TRBJ2-5	16	-	TRBV25-1	-	CASSESWTEAVETQYF	TGTGCCAGCAGTGAATCCTGGACAGAGGCCGTGGAGACCCAGTACTTC
TRBJ1-6	14	TRBD1	TRBV23-1	-	CASSRGSGGAPLHF	TGCGCCAGCAGTCGGGGTTCAGGGGGTGCACCCCTCCACTTT
TRBJ1-1	12	-	TRBV7-8	-	CASSLFRGEAFF	TGTGCCAGCAGCTTATTTCGGGGGGAAGCTTTCTTT
TRBJ2-3	13	-	TRBV2	-	CASSLEVTDTQYF	TGTGCCAGCTCCCTGGAGGTCACAGATACGCAGTATTTT
TRBJ2-3	15	-	TRBV5-5	-	CASSLPGTGTDTQYF	TGTGCCAGCAGCTTACCCGGGACGGGAACAGATACGCAGTATTTT